This T cell receptor (beta chain) originates from a study of early T cells in non-severe SARS-CoV-2 infection. Whole-study context: Unsorted whole-blood RNA was sequenced in bulk, leaving chains unpaired. Study-wide points: VDJdb-based annotation leaned toward anti-spike CD8 responses and missed private and CD4 specificities.

V lost 3 bases, J lost 4 bases, and 12 bases lay in between. CDR3 length: 14 residues. Germline V gene lookup returns CDR1 KGHSH and CDR2 LQKENI. This clonotype was found many times. Its antigen is as yet unknown. Unique molecular identifiers (one per individual cDNA molecule) were attached. TCRdb reprocessed the 5' RACE reads via MiXCR and lists one record per CDR3 protein. The top ten clones hold about 15% of a sample with about 64,000 distinct CDR3 sequences, over 20% of them seen once. This rearrangement joins TRBV18 to TRBJ1-1; no definite D call. The sample in question was whole blood, obtained at baseline. The TCR sequence derives from an adult who was a healthcare worker with PCR-confirmed SARS-CoV-2 infection or an uninfected control (not recorded which). In nucleotides, the CDR3 is TGTGCCAGCTCACCGTTCGGCGTGGGCACTGAAGCTTTCTTT. Its protein is CASSPFGVGTEAFF.